This T cell receptor (beta chain) was documented in a study of CD8+ T cells in alopecia areata. Background on the study: Treated patients were given 5 to 10 mg oral tofacitinib twice daily. Study results and limitations: TCRs were shared less clearly across patients than in mice, possibly for HLA-related reasons. Within the top 100, expanded CD8+ clones significantly decreased with tofacitinib, as did scalp clonality. Normal scalp had lower clonality than lesional scalp, with alopecia totalis/universalis lesions showing this most strongly.

This clone was found a few times. Its antigen is still unknown. Germline values: CDR1 SGHRS, CDR2 YFSETQ. Trimming cost V 0 bases and J 3 bases; bases outside gene matches: 18. The CDR3 extends over 20 amino acids. Following RNA extraction, reverse transcription yielded cDNA that acted as the sequencing template. Generated by immunoSEQ multiplex PCR, the TCRdb table keeps only in-frame clones and is missing some. Seen here are around 120,000 clones, approximately 60% observed once, and the top ten hold more than 5.5%. Treatment reported: oral pan-JAK inhibitor, 5-10 mg twice daily. The sample consisted of CD4+ T cells sorted from blood, taken at week 4, from a patient treated with tofacitinib. The chain links TRBV5-1 to TRBJ2-7, with 10 nucleotides matching TRBD2. This clonotype originated in a human donor with alopecia areata. CDR3 protein: CASSLASGLEASGRIYEQYF. For the CDR3, the DNA is TGCGCCAGCAGCTTGGCTTCCGGATTAGAGGCTAGCGGGAGAATCTACGAGCAGTACTTC. Together with reference TRBV5-1 and TRBJ2-7, the CDR3 gives the full variable domain: KAGVTQTPRYLIKTRGQQVTLSCSPISGHRSVSWYQQTPGQGLQFLFEYFSETQRNKGNFPGRFSGRQFSNSRSEMNVSTLELGDSALYLCASSLASGLEASGRIYEQYFGPGTRLTVT.